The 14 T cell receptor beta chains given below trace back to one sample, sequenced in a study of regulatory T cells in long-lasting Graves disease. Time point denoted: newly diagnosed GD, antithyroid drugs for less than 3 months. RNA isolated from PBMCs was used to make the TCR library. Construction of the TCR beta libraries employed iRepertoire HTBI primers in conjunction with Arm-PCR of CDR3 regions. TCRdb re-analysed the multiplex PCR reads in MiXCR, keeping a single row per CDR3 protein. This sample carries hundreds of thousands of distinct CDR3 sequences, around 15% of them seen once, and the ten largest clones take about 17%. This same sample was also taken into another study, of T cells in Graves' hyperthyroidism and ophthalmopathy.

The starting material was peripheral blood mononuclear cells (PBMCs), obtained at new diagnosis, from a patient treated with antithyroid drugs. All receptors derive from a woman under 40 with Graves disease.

The CDR3 coding sequence is TGCGCCAGCAGCTTGGGCCTAGGAGGACTTGGGGCTGAAAAACTGTTTTTT. It translates to CASSLGLGGLGAEKLFF. The gene calls are TRBV5-1 and TRBJ1-4; possibly TRBD1 for D (5 bases). V lost 0 bases, J lost 7 bases, and 19 bases lay in between. The CDR3 covers 17 residues. The germline CDR1 and CDR2 sequences are SGHRS and YFSETQ.

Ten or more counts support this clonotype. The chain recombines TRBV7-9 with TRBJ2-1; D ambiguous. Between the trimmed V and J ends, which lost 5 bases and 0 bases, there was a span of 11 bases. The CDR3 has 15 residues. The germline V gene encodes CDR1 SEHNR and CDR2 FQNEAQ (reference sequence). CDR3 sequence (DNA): TGTGCCAGCAGCCCGAGAGGTCCCTCCTACAATGAGCAGTTCTTC. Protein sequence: CASSPRGPSYNEQFF.

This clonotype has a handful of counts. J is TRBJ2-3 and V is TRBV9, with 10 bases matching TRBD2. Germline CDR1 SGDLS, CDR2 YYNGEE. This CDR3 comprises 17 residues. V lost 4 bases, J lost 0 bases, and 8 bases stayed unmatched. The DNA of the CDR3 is TGTGCCAGCAGCCCAAGGACTAGCGGAAGCAGCACAGATACGCAGTATTTT. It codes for CASSPRTSGSSTDTQYF.

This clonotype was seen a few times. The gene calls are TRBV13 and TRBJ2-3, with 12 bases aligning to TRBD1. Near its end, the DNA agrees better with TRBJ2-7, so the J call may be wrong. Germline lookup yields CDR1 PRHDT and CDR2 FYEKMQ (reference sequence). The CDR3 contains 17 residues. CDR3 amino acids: CASSFSSPRDRGLEQYF. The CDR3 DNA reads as TGTGCCAGCAGCTTCTCCTCCCCGCGGGACAGGGGGCTCGAGCAGTACTTC.

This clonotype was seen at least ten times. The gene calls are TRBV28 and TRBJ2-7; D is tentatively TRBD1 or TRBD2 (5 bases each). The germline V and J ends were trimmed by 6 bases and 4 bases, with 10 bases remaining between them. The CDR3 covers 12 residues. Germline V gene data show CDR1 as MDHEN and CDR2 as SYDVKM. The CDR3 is CASSRDPYEQYF. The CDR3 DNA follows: TGTGCCAGCAGCAGGGACCCTTACGAGCAGTACTTC.

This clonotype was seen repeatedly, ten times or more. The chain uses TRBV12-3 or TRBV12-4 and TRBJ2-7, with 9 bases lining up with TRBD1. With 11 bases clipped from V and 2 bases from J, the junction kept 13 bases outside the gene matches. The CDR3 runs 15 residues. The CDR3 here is CASSAPGTGTYEQYF. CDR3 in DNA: TGTGCCTCATCGGCTCCCGGGACAGGGACCTACGAGCAGTACTTC.

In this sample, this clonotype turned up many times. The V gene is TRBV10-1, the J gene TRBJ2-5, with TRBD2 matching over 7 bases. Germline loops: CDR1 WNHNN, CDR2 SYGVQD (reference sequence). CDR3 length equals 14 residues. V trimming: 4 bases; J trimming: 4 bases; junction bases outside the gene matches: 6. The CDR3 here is CASSAEVAGETQYF. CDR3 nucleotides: TGCGCCAGCAGTGCAGAGGTAGCGGGAGAGACCCAGTACTTC.

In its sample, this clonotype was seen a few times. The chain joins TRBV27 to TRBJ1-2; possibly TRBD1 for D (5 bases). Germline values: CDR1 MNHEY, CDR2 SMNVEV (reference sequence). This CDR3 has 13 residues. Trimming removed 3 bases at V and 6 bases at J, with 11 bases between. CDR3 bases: TGTGCCAGCAGTTTTGCTCAGGGTAATGGCTACACCTTC. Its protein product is CASSFAQGNGYTF.

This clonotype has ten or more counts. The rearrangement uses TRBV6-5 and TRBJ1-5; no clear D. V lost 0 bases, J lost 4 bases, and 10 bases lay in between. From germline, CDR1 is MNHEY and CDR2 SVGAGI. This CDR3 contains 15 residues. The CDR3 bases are TGTGCCAGCAGTTACTCGAGAGCGGCGAATCAGCCCCAGCATTTT. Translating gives CASSYSRAANQPQHF.

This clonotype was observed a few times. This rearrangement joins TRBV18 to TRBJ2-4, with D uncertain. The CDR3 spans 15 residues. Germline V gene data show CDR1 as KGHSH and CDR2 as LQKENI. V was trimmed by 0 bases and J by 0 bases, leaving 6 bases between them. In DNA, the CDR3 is TGTGCCAGCTCACCACCGGTCCTAGCCAAAAACATTCAGTACTTC. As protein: CASSPPVLAKNIQYF.

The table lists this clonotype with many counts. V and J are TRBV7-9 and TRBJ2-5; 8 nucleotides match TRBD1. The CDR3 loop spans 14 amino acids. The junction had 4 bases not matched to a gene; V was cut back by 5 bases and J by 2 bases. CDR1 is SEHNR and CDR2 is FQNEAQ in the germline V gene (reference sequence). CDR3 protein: CASSPGGRQETQYF. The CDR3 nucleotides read TGTGCCAGCAGCCCAGGGGGCCGACAAGAGACCCAGTACTTC.

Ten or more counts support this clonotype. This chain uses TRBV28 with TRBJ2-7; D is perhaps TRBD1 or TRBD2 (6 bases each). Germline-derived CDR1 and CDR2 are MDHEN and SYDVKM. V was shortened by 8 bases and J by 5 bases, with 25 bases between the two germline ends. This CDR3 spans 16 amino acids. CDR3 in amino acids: CASHSAPGGEFNEQYF. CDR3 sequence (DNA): TGTGCCAGCCACTCCGCCCCCGGGGGCGAGTTTAACGAGCAGTACTTC.

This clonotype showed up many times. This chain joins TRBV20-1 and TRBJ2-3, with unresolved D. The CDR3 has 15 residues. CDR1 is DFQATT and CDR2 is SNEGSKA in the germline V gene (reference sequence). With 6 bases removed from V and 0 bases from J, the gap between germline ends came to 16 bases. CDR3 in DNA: TGCAGTGCCCAGTCTGAGCGAGCTAGCACAGATACGCAGTATTTT. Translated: CSAQSERASTDTQYF.

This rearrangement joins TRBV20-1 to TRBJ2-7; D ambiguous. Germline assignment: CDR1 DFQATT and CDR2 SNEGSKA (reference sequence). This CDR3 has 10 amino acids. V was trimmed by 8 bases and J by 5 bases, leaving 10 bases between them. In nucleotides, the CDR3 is TGCAGTCTGGCACGCGACGAGCAGTACTTC. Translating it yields CSLARDEQYF.